This T cell receptor (beta chain) was identified in a study of OX40 agonist ivuxolimab in advanced cancers. There are 15 residues in the CDR3. V was trimmed by 0 bases and J by 5 bases, leaving 14 bases between them. The germline V gene encodes CDR1 SGHDT and CDR2 YYEEEE. Details on this clone: Antigen: not known.

Produced via immunoSEQ multiplex PCR; TCRdb's table is partial and in-frame only. The sample shows about 58,000 clones, 75% to 85% of them seen only once. General study findings and limits: It was also the case that some nonresponders had low normalized T-cell clonal expansion. The specificity for antigen of the expanded peripheral T cells was not determined.

Here the sequenced sample was CD4+ or CD8+ T cells sorted from blood, taken in a trial of the OX40 agonist ivuxolimab. The clonotype originates from an adult with an advanced solid tumor such as melanoma, head and neck, liver or kidney cancer. V is TRBV5-6 and J is TRBJ1-2; D may be TRBD1 (5 bases). The CDR3 DNA is TGTGCCAGCAGCTTGGTAACTGGGGGAAGTTATGGCTACACCTTC. Amino acid sequence: CASSLVTGGSYGYTF.